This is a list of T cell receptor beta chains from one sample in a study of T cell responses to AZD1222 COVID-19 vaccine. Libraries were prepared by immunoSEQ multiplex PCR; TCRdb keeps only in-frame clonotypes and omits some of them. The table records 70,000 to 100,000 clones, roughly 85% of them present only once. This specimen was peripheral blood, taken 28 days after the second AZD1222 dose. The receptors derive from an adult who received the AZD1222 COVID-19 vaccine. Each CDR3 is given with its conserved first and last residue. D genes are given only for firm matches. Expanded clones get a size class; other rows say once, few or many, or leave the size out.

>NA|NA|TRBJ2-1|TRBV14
TGTGCCAGCAGCCAAAGGCCGAGGGTAGTGGACAATGAGCAGTTCTTC
CASSQRPRVVDNEQFF
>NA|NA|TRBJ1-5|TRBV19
TGTGCCAGTAGTATAAGGGAGGGTTCACGCAATCAGCCCCAGCATTTT
CASSIREGSRNQPQHF
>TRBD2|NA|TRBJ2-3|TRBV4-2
TGTGCCAGCAGCCAAGAACAGCGGGGGGGCCTTACGCAGTATTTT
CASSQEQRGGLTQYF
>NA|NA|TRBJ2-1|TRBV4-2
TGTGCCAGCAGCCAAGAAGGGGGGTTACAAGGGCTTAATGAGCAGTTCTTC
CASSQEGGLQGLNEQFF
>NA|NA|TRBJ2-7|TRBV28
TGTGCCAGCAGTCGGACGGACTCCTACGAGCAGTACTTC
CASSRTDSYEQYF
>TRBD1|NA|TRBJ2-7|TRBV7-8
TGTGCCAGCAGCTTACGCGGGACAGGGGGCTACGAGCAGTACTTC
CASSLRGTGGYEQYF
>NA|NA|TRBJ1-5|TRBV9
TGTGCCAGCAGCGTAGACCAGCCCCAGCATTTT
CASSVDQPQHF
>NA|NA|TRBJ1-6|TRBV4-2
TGTGCCAGCAGCCAGGAAGACGGACCTCAACCCCTCCACTTT
CASSQEDGPQPLHF
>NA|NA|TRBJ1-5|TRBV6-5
TGTGCCAGCAGTTACTCGGGGGGTAGTCAGCCCCAGCATTTT
CASSYSGGSQPQHF
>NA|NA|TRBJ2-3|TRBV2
TGTGCCAGCAGTGAACCAAGCGCCACAGATACGCAGTATTTT
CASSEPSATDTQYF
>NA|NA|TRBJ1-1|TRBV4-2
TGTGCCAGCAGCCAAGGCCAGGCTACAGAGAACACTGAAGCTTTCTTT
CASSQGQATENTEAFF
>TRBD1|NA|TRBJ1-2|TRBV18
TGTGCCAGCTCACTTTCCAGGACAGGCGAGGGTGGCTACACCTTC
CASSLSRTGEGGYTF
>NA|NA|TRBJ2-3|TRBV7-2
TGTGCCAGCAGTTATTCCCGAACAGGGATTACAGATACGCAGTATTTT
CASSYSRTGITDTQYF
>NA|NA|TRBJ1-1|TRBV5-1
TGCGCCAGCAGCGGAGGGACCGACTACACTGAAGCTTTCTTT
CASSGGTDYTEAFF
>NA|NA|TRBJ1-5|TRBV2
TGTGCCAGCAACGGGGGATTAAGCAATCAGCCCCAGCATTTT
CASNGGLSNQPQHF
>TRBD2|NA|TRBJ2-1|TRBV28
TGTGCCAGCATCCTAGCGGGAGGTTTCAATGAGCAGTTCTTC
CASILAGGFNEQFF
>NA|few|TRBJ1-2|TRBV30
TGTGCCTGGAGTTCGGGGGCGGGTAGTGGCTACACCTTC
CAWSSGAGSGYTF
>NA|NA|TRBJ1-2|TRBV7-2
TGTGCCAGCAGCCCGGACGCGGGCTATGGCTACACCTTC
CASSPDAGYGYTF
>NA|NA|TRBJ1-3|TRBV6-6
TGTGCCAGCAGAATCGACAGGACTGGAAACACCATATATTTT
CASRIDRTGNTIYF
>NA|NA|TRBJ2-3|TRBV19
TGTGCCAGTAGTATCAGTTCCCGAGAGGATACGCAGTATTTT
CASSISSREDTQYF
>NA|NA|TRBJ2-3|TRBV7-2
TGTGCCAGCAGCTCCCCTGGACACACAGATACGCAGTATTTT
CASSSPGHTDTQYF
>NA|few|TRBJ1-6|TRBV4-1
TGCGCCAGCAGCCAAGCACCAGAAACCCATTCACCCCTCCACTTT
CASSQAPETHSPLHF
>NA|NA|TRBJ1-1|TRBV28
TGTGCCAGCAGACAGGTCCTGAACACTGAAGCTTTCTTT
CASRQVLNTEAFF
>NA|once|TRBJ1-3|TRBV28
TGTGCCAGCACCATGGGGGAGAACACCATATATTTT
CASTMGENTIYF
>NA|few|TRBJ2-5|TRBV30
TGTGCCTGGAGTGTCGCCAGGGTGTACCAAGAGACCCAGTACTTC
CAWSVARVYQETQYF